The T cell receptor beta chain described here comes from a study of blood T cell repertoires in COVID-19. Turning to the study itself: Acute and convalescent COVID-19 specimens originated in the United States, Italy and Spain. Sample material is recorded as cDNA or gDNA derived from T cells, B-cell-depleted T cells, or PBMCs.

Source study methods: Amplified reference gene primers provided the basis for estimating nucleated cell counts. Assay: immunoSEQ multiplex PCR; the TCRdb copy retains only in-frame clones and omits some. V and J calls and clone size are given by that table; D and trimming were obtained from the DNA. The repertoire has some 110,000 clones, 80% to 90% of them found once; the top ten carry about 4.1%. This CDR3 comprises 18 residues. Germline CDR1 is KGHSH and CDR2 is LQKENI. V was clipped by 1 base and J by 1 base; unmatched bases: 11. The sequence was obtained from a man aged 40-50 years with acute or convalescent COVID-19. Input material: peripheral blood. The chain employs TRBV18 and TRBJ1-1; 8 positions agree with TRBD1. CDR3 protein: CASSPRARGHVENTEAFF. The CDR3 coding sequence is TGTGCCAGCTCACCACGGGCCAGGGGGCATGTTGAGAACACTGAAGCTTTCTTT.